This T cell receptor (beta chain) was profiled in a study of human T cells and chemical hapten exposure. Noted time point: healthy volunteer bleed at 2 weeks. From whole blood left unfractionated, total RNA was extracted. CDR3 length: 13 residues. Germline V gene lookup returns CDR1 SGHRS and CDR2 YFSETQ. The J segment lost 6 bases and the V segment lost 4 bases, leaving 5 bases of the junction unmatched. Overall study findings and caveats: Counts of TCRs above 1 in 1000 frequency stayed unchanged with DPC sensitization.

This clonotype was detected ten times or more. Its antigen is as yet unknown. Each CDR3 protein gets one entry after TCRdb re-called the RACE reads with MiXCR. The table has around 45,000 distinct CDR3 sequences, roughly 4.5% seen once; the top ten hold roughly 5.8%. This TCR derives from a human donor in good health. Some clones in this sample may be carry-over from other donors' samples. The specimen was whole blood. J is TRBJ2-3 and V is TRBV5-1, with 7 bases matching TRBD2. The CDR3 here is CASSGDSGDTQYF. The CDR3 DNA sequence: TGCGCCAGCAGCGGCGATAGCGGGGATACGCAGTATTTT.